A selection of T cell receptor beta chains follows, all from one sample in a study of T cell responses to AZD1222 COVID-19 vaccine. The repertoire was sequenced with immunoSEQ multiplex PCR; TCRdb's copy has only in-frame clones and lacks some. Among around 78,000 clones listed, 85% to 90% were seen once. The sample was peripheral blood, taken 28 days after the second AZD1222 dose. These receptors were taken from an adult who received the AZD1222 COVID-19 vaccine. CDR3s include the opening cysteine and the closing phenylalanine or tryptophan. A D gene is named only where the DNA matches it firmly. Size tells how often a clone was seen (once, few, many) or the class of an expanded clone, and some rows leave it out.

V gene	D gene	clone size	J gene	CDR3 length	CDR3 DNA	CDR3 protein
TRBV7-2	TRBD2	NA	TRBJ2-7	14	TGTGCCAGCGGAGGACTAGCGGGGATCTACGAGCAGTACTTC	CASGGLAGIYEQYF
TRBV2	NA	NA	TRBJ1-2	11	TGTGCCAGCACCCTCGGGAATGGCTACACCTTC	CASTLGNGYTF
TRBV28	NA	once	TRBJ2-7	15	TGTGCCAGCAGTTCGGGACGCGGCCGCGTTTACGAGCAGTACTTC	CASSSGRGRVYEQYF
TRBV7-8	TRBD2	NA	TRBJ2-1	12	TGTGCCAGCGGGGGGGCCTACAATGAGCAGTTCTTC	CASGGAYNEQFF
TRBV28	NA	NA	TRBJ2-2	13	TGTGCCAGCATACAGCGGGACACCGGGGAGCTGTTTTTT	CASIQRDTGELFF
TRBV11-1	TRBD1	NA	TRBJ2-7	13	TGTGCCAGCAGCTCACCAGGGGGCTACGAGCAGTACTTC	CASSSPGGYEQYF
TRBV19	NA	NA	TRBJ1-2	16	TGTGCCAGTAGTACACCGGGACAACTCACTAACTATGGCTACACCTTC	CASSTPGQLTNYGYTF
TRBV3-1/TRBV3-2	NA	NA	TRBJ1-6	13	TGTGCCAGCAGCCTAGAGAGGGCCCAACCCCTCCACTTT	CASSLERAQPLHF
TRBV27	TRBD2	NA	TRBJ2-7	15	TGTGCCAGCACCCGACTAGCGGGCGCTCACTACGAGCAGTACTTC	CASTRLAGAHYEQYF
TRBV19	TRBD1	NA	TRBJ2-1	15	TGTGCCAGTAGTGCGCCGGGACAGGGCTACAATGAGCAGTTCTTC	CASSAPGQGYNEQFF
TRBV24-1	TRBD2	NA	TRBJ2-3	17	TGTGCCACCAGTGACCCCCTCCGACTAGCGGGTGCAGATACGCAGTATTTT	CATSDPLRLAGADTQYF
TRBV5-1	TRBD1	NA	TRBJ2-7	14	TGCGCCAGCAGCCAGGGGACAGGAAGAGACGAGCAGTACTTC	CASSQGTGRDEQYF
TRBV9	TRBD2	NA	TRBJ2-7	15	TGTGCCAGCAGCACAGGGACTAGCGGGGTTTACGAGCAGTACTTC	CASSTGTSGVYEQYF
TRBV30	TRBD1	NA	TRBJ2-2	18	TGTGCCTGGGTCTCCCCGGGACAGGGGCGTGAGTACACCGGGGAGCTGTTTTTT	CAWVSPGQGREYTGELFF
TRBV6-2/TRBV6-3	TRBD2	NA	TRBJ2-1	16	TGTGCCAGCAGTAAAAGCGGGGGGAGCTCCTACAATGAGCAGTTCTTC	CASSKSGGSSYNEQFF
TRBV6-5	NA	NA	TRBJ1-1	13	TGTGCCAGCAGTCTGACCCAGAACACTGAAGCTTTCTTT	CASSLTQNTEAFF